The sequence of this T cell receptor beta chain was determined in a study of blood T cell repertoires in COVID-19. Here immunoSEQ multiplex PCR was the method, and the copy in TCRdb shows in-frame clones only, minus some. The sample gives 40,000 or so clones, 80% to 90% of which show up once; about an eighth is in the top ten. The length of the CDR3 is 14 residues. Germline CDR1 SNHLY, CDR2 FYNNEI. The V gene lost 3 bases and the J gene lost 0 bases, with 7 bases spanning the gap. The sequence came from a human donor in a cohort sampled during active COVID-19. The sequencing sample was made of peripheral blood. The chain has TRBV2 and TRBJ2-3, with D tentatively TRBD1 (5 bases). CDR3 protein: CASSEDISTDTQYF. Here the CDR3 DNA reads TGTGCCAGCAGTGAGGACATCAGCACAGATACGCAGTATTTT.